This T cell receptor beta chain was documented in a study of regulatory T cells in long-lasting Graves disease. General study points: Under persistent disease, TRBV28, TRBJ1-2 and TRBJ2-5 were used preferentially.

Of note for this clonotype: The antigen is undetermined.

The TCR beta library used iRepertoire HTBI primers with Arm-PCR amplification of CDR3. Authors' processing steps: Analysis of the samples identified more than 60 TRBV and over 13 TRBJ segments. TCRdb fed the multiplex PCR reads into MiXCR, producing one record per CDR3 protein. It is TCRdb's table, rather than the study itself, that gives the V and J calls and clone size. The sample consists of a few hundred thousand distinct CDR3 sequences, over 15% of them appearing once. Germline lookup yields CDR1 KGHSH and CDR2 LQKENI. The CDR3 contains 12 residues. The V and J ends lost 4 bases and 6 bases respectively, with 9 bases between them. Time point of the sample: newly diagnosed GD, antithyroid drugs for less than 3 months. PBMC RNA served as the TCR library source. This same sample was also taken into another study, of T cells in Graves' hyperthyroidism and ophthalmopathy.

The rearrangement links TRBV18 to TRBJ1-1; D call uncertain. This TCR derives from a man between 35 and 55 years old with Graves disease. Specimen: peripheral blood mononuclear cells (PBMCs), collected at new diagnosis, from a patient treated with antithyroid drugs. The CDR3 loop reads CASSQGLPEAFF. DNA of the CDR3: TGTGCCAGCTCACAGGGTTTGCCTGAAGCTTTCTTT.